What follows are 27 T cell receptor beta chains derived from one specimen sequenced in a study of technical replicates of blood from a few donors. Produced via immunoSEQ multiplex PCR; TCRdb's table is partial and in-frame only. Of about 90,000 clones listed, roughly 93% are singletons. The material sequenced was T cells isolated from PBMCs. The source is a human donor in good health.

The genes are TRBV11-2 and TRBJ2-6, with D possibly TRBD2 on 6 matching bases. This CDR3 contains 18 residues. The germline V gene has CDR1 SGHAT and CDR2 FQNNGV. V gave up 1 base and J gave up 0 bases, with 13 bases separating them. The CDR3 here is CASSLVLGAGSGANVLTF. The DNA for the CDR3 is TGTGCCAGCAGCTTAGTACTAGGAGCGGGCTCTGGGGCCAACGTCCTGACTTTC.

This clone was detected once. The chain links TRBV21-1 to TRBJ2-1; the DNA was not used to check the table's D call, TRBD2. TRBV21-1 constitutes a pseudogene. This CDR3 spans 13 amino acids. CDR3 DNA: TGTGCCAGCAAAACTAGAGCCTACAATGAGCAGTTCTTC. Translated, it gives CASKTRAYNEQFF.

A word on this clone: The junction differs from germline at one of its ends, possibly a read error. Other DNA sequences in the same sample also yield this CDR3. The chain joins TRBV6-5 to TRBJ2-7; 11 bases agree with TRBD2. CDR3 length equals 15 residues. Germline CDR1 reads MNHEY; CDR2 reads SVGAGI. CDR3 in amino acids: CASRYLAGGPGEQYF. For the CDR3, the DNA is TGTGCCAGCAGATACTTAGCGGGAGGGCCGGGCGAGCAGTACTTC.

The chain employs TRBV30 and TRBJ1-4, with D perhaps matching TRBD1 (6 bases). Trimming pared 4 bases from V and 6 bases from J, leaving 12 bases between. This CDR3 is built from 13 residues. Looked up from germline, CDR1 is GTSNPN and CDR2 is SVGIG (reference sequence). CDR3 coding DNA: TGTGCCTGGACAGGGGCTTATGATGAAAAACTGTTTTTT. The encoded protein is CAWTGAYDEKLFF.

The chain uses TRBV9 and TRBJ2-3; tentatively, D is TRBD2 (5 bases). The CDR3 extends over 16 amino acids. Trimming shortened V by 4 bases and J by 0 bases, and 15 bases separated the two germline ends. From germline, CDR1 is SGDLS and CDR2 YYNGEE. The CDR3 loop reads CASSFTSGPSTDTQYF. The CDR3 DNA reads TGTGCCAGCAGCTTTACCAGCGGTCCTAGCACAGATACGCAGTATTTT.

This chain connects TRBV7-6 to TRBJ1-4; D call uncertain. Germline-derived CDR1 and CDR2 are SGHVS and FNYEAQ. The CDR3 consists of 15 residues. The germline V and J ends were trimmed by 4 bases and 0 bases, with 9 bases remaining between them. The CDR3 sequence is CASSSRFATNEKLFF. CDR3 nucleotides: TGTGCCAGCAGCTCCAGGTTTGCAACTAATGAAAAACTGTTTTTT.

The rearrangement links TRBV30 to TRBJ1-2; perhaps TRBD1 as D (6 bases). Trimming left V 2 bases short and J 0 bases short, with 16 bases between. The V gene's germline CDR1 is GTSNPN and CDR2 SVGIG (reference sequence). The CDR3 totals 16 residues. CDR3 in amino acids: CAWSIFGQPPNYGYTF. For the CDR3, the DNA is TGTGCCTGGAGTATTTTCGGACAGCCCCCTAACTATGGCTACACCTTC.

V usage is TRBV10-3 and J usage is TRBJ2-5; 10 positions match TRBD2. Germline V gene data show CDR1 as ENHRY and CDR2 as SYGVKD. The trim removed 10 bases at V and 6 bases at J, leaving 11 bases unmatched. This CDR3 is 14 amino acids long. The CDR3 is CAKLAGAIGKTQYF. Written as DNA, the CDR3 is TGTGCCAAGCTAGCGGGGGCGATAGGGAAGACCCAGTACTTC.

The chain links TRBV7-2 to TRBJ1-2; 8 bases line up with TRBD1. The CDR3 covers 15 residues. The V and J ends lost 5 bases and 0 bases, in that order; junction bases with no gene match: 5. Germline-derived CDR1 and CDR2 are SGHTA and FQGNSA. The CDR3: CASSPWTGTNYGYTF. The CDR3 DNA sequence: TGTGCCAGCAGCCCATGGACAGGGACTAACTATGGCTACACCTTC.

V gene TRBV11-3 combines with J gene TRBJ2-5; TRBD2 aligns across 9 bases. CDR1 is SGHNT, CDR2 YENEEA, per germline. Trimming cost V 3 bases and J 7 bases; bases outside gene matches: 12. The CDR3 has 16 residues. DNA for the CDR3: TGTGCCAGCAGCTTTCAGACAGCGGGGGGTCCGGGGACCCAGTACTTC. Its protein is CASSFQTAGGPGTQYF.

The chain recombines TRBV9 with TRBJ1-2, with 7 positions matching TRBD1. Trimming took 2 bases from V and 3 from J; bases not matched to a gene: 1. Germline CDR1 and CDR2: SGDLS and YYNGEE. The CDR3 has 13 residues. This CDR3 reads CASSVGQDYGYTF. The CDR3 coding sequence is TGTGCCAGCAGCGTCGGACAGGACTATGGCTACACCTTC.

The rearrangement links TRBV28 to TRBJ1-5; the match to TRBD1 covers 8 bases. V lost 5 bases, J lost 2 bases, and 14 bases stayed unmatched. This CDR3 has 18 residues. Germline V gene lookup returns CDR1 MDHEN and CDR2 SYDVKM. DNA for the CDR3: TGTGCCAGCAGTATTTTAAATCTCAGGGGGCGCGGCAATCAGCCCCAGCATTTT. This codes for CASSILNLRGRGNQPQHF.

The chain employs TRBV7-9 and TRBJ1-1; no reliable D call. There are 15 residues in the CDR3. Per germline, CDR1 SEHNR and CDR2 FQNEAQ (reference sequence). The germline V and J ends were trimmed by 4 bases and 0 bases, with 12 bases remaining between them. In DNA, the CDR3 is TGTGCCAGCAGCTCTCGAGGAGGAATGAACACTGAAGCTTTCTTT. This encodes CASSSRGGMNTEAFF.

This rearrangement joins TRBV25-1 to TRBJ2-3; weak D call: TRBD1 (5 bases). The germline V gene encodes CDR1 MGHDK and CDR2 SYGVNS. This CDR3 is built from 16 residues. The V and J ends lost 1 base and 0 bases respectively, with 11 bases between them. The CDR3 DNA is TGTGCCAGCAGTGAATGGAGCTCAGGGAGCACAGATACGCAGTATTTT. It codes for CASSEWSSGSTDTQYF.

The gene calls are TRBV19 and TRBJ2-3, with 7 positions matching TRBD1. CDR1 and CDR2 from the germline V gene are LNHDA and SQIVND (reference sequence). V gave up 4 bases and J gave up 1 base; unmatched junction bases: 14. This CDR3 is 18 amino acids long. CDR3 in DNA: TGTGCCAGTAGTACCCTCTTCCAGACAGGGCTTCGCACAGATACGCAGTATTTT. Translation: CASSTLFQTGLRTDTQYF.

This clone showed up just once. This chain uses TRBV18 with TRBJ2-7; 13 positions agree with TRBD2. CDR3 length: 15 residues. Per the germline V gene, CDR1 is KGHSH and CDR2 is LQKENI. J was trimmed by 1 base and V by 6 bases; bases with no gene match: 3. CDR3 sequence (DNA): TGTGCCAGCTCCCCGACTAGCGGGAGGTCCTACGAGCAGTACTTC. It specifies CASSPTSGRSYEQYF.

The chain combines TRBV5-1 with TRBJ2-1; TRBD1 matches at 11 bases. CDR1 and CDR2 (germline): SGHRS, YFSETQ. V shed 4 bases, J shed 0 bases, and the junction held 6 bases outside the gene matches. The CDR3 spans 17 residues. CDR3 sequence: CASSRDRGLASYNEQFF. CDR3 bases: TGCGCCAGCAGCCGGGACAGGGGGTTGGCCTCCTACAATGAGCAGTTCTTC.

The rearrangement uses TRBV28 and TRBJ1-4; a weak D match, TRBD1 (5 bases). This CDR3 comprises 15 residues. Trimming pared 5 bases from V and 3 bases from J, leaving 13 bases between. Per the germline V gene, CDR1 is MDHEN and CDR2 is SYDVKM. CDR3 in DNA: TGTGCCAGCAGTCCCTCAGGGCTTTCTAATGAAAAACTGTTTTTT. Protein sequence: CASSPSGLSNEKLFF.

The chain recombines TRBV30 with TRBJ2-1; weak D call: TRBD2 (6 bases). Trimming pared 4 bases from V and 7 bases from J, leaving 11 bases between. The CDR3 is 12 amino acids. CDR1 and CDR2 (germline): GTSNPN, SVGIG (reference sequence). The CDR3 DNA follows: TGTGCCTGGATGCGGGGTCGGAATGAGCAGTTCTTC. Protein sequence: CAWMRGRNEQFF.

The chain is built from TRBV19 and TRBJ2-2; D is unclear. The CDR3 length is 15 residues. V was shortened by 6 bases and J by 2 bases, with 13 bases between the two germline ends. Germline CDR1 is LNHDA and CDR2 is SQIVND (reference sequence). This chain's CDR3 is CASSISTANTGELFF. The CDR3 region has the DNA TGTGCCAGTAGCATAAGTACAGCCAACACCGGGGAGCTGTTTTTT.

The table lists this clone with a count of one. V usage is TRBV19 and J usage is TRBJ2-6, with D perhaps matching TRBD1 (5 bases). Germline V gene sequence: CDR1 LNHDA, CDR2 SQIVND (reference sequence). The V and J ends lost 3 bases and 0 bases respectively, with 15 bases between them. CDR3 length: 18 amino acids. CDR3 sequence: CASSIGAYYLSGANVLTF. The CDR3 region has the DNA TGTGCCAGTAGTATTGGGGCGTACTACCTCTCTGGGGCCAACGTCCTGACTTTC. Looking up the rest from reference TRBV19 and TRBJ2-6 gives the full variable domain: DGGITQSPKYLFRKEGQNVTLSCEQNLNHDAMYWYRQDPGQGLRLIYYSQIVNDFQKGDIAEGYSVSREKKESFPLTVTSAQKNPTAFYLCASSIGAYYLSGANVLTFGAGSRLTVL.

This rearrangement joins TRBV6-1 to TRBJ1-2, with 10 positions matching TRBD1. V trimming: 5 bases; J trimming: 8 bases; junction bases outside the gene matches: 8. The CDR3 length is 14 residues. Germline lookup yields CDR1 MNHNS and CDR2 SASEGT. CDR3 region: CASSTGTGADGYTF. For the CDR3, the DNA is TGTGCCAGCAGTACCGGGACAGGGGCCGACGGCTACACCTTC.

This sequence joins TRBV5-4 and TRBJ2-1; 9 positions agree with TRBD1. CDR3 length: 17 amino acids. The ends lost 5 bases at V and 8 bases at J; junction bases unmatched: 17. Germline V lookup: CDR1 SGHNT, CDR2 YYREEE (reference sequence). CDR3 DNA sequence: TGTGCCAGCAGTCCTCATCTCCGGGACAGGGCGCGCGATGAGCAGTTCTTC. It translates to CASSPHLRDRARDEQFF.

In its sample, this clone was seen once. The gene calls are TRBV28 and TRBJ2-7, with D possibly TRBD2 on 5 matching bases. Germline V CDR1 and CDR2: MDHEN, SYDVKM. The CDR3 consists of 15 residues. V was cut by 3 bases and J by 3 bases, with 15 bases left in between. The CDR3 nucleotides read TGTGCCAGCAGTTTGAGGGCCCCTCGGGGCTACGAGCAGTACTTC. Its translation: CASSLRAPRGYEQYF. Together with reference TRBV28 and TRBJ2-7, the CDR3 gives the full variable domain: DVKVTQSSRYLVKRTGEKVFLECVQDMDHENMFWYRQDPGLGLRLIYFSYDVKMKEKGDIPEGYSVSREKKERFSLILESASTNQTSMYLCASSLRAPRGYEQYFGPGTRLTVT.

The chain's CDR3 is CASKTRAGTGGWNTIYF. The CDR3 DNA sequence: TGTGCCAGCAAGACCCGGGCTGGGACAGGGGGCTGGAACACCATATATTTT. The chain combines TRBV2 with TRBJ1-3, with TRBD1 matching 12 bases. V trimming: 7 bases; J trimming: 7 bases; junction bases outside the gene matches: 14. Germline CDR1 SNHLY, CDR2 FYNNEI. CDR3 length equals 17 residues.

The chain couples TRBV27 to TRBJ2-2; D is undetermined. CDR1 is MNHEY and CDR2 is SMNVEV in the germline V gene (reference sequence). The CDR3 extends over 14 amino acids. The V end lost 1 base, the J end lost 7 bases, and 10 bases lay between the germline ends. The DNA of the CDR3 is TGTGCCAGCAGTTTATTTCTTGAGAGCGGGGAGCTGTTTTTT. This codes for CASSLFLESGELFF.

As regards this clone: In the same sample, other DNA sequences code for this CDR3. This rearrangement joins TRBV5-1 to TRBJ1-1; D unresolved. V lost 5 bases, J lost 0 bases, and 14 bases lay in between. CDR3 length equals 15 residues. The V gene's germline CDR1 is SGHRS and CDR2 YFSETQ. In nucleotides, the CDR3 is TGCGCCAGCAGTTTGTTTTCGGGGATGAACACTGAAGCTTTCTTT. Encoded protein: CASSLFSGMNTEAFF.